These 8 T cell receptor beta chains were sequenced from one sample in a study of blood T cell repertoires in COVID-19. Using immunoSEQ multiplex PCR, the repertoire was profiled, and TCRdb retains in-frame clones only, with some absent. The table has roughly 130,000 clones, around 80% seen once. Sequencing was carried out using peripheral blood. All receptors come from a man aged 65 to 79 with acute or convalescent COVID-19.

V is TRBV12-3 or TRBV12-4 and J is TRBJ2-5; a weak D match, TRBD2 (5 bases). This CDR3 has 12 residues. V lost 5 bases and J 1 base, leaving 5 bases between the germline ends. The CDR3 loop is CASSRGQETQYF. The CDR3 bases are TGTGCCAGCAGTCGGGGCCAAGAGACCCAGTACTTC.

The rearrangement uses TRBV11-2 and TRBJ1-4; no definite D call. The germline gives CDR1 SGHAT, CDR2 FQNNGV. The V gene lost 6 bases and the J gene lost 5 bases, with 16 bases spanning the gap. The CDR3 runs 15 residues. The CDR3 DNA is TGTGCCAGCAGTTTCGGGAACAGCCCGAATGAAAAACTGTTTTTT. Residues: CASSFGNSPNEKLFF.

The rearrangement joins TRBV11-2 to TRBJ1-1, with 7 bases identical to TRBD1. Germline CDR1 reads SGHAT; CDR2 reads FQNNGV. The CDR3 spans 14 residues. V was clipped by 5 bases and J by 0 bases; unmatched bases: 3. CDR3 amino acids: CASSQTGLNTEAFF. The CDR3 DNA reads TGTGCCAGCAGCCAGACAGGGTTGAACACTGAAGCTTTCTTT.

This chain links TRBV7-3 with TRBJ2-2; 8 bases line up with TRBD1. Looked up from germline, CDR1 is SGHTA and CDR2 is FQGTGA. CDR3 size: 13 residues. J gave up 6 bases and V 5 bases, and 2 bases lay outside the gene matches. CDR3 amino acids: CASSPTGAGELFF. The CDR3 region has the DNA TGTGCCAGCAGCCCGACAGGGGCCGGGGAGCTGTTTTTT.

V and J are TRBV19 and TRBJ1-2, with no clear D. This CDR3 contains 14 residues. Germline lookup yields CDR1 LNHDA and CDR2 SQIVND (reference sequence). V dropped 6 bases and J dropped 7 bases, with 18 bases sitting between them. CDR3: CASRRKAPEIGYTF. The CDR3 DNA reads TGTGCCAGTAGGAGGAAGGCCCCCGAGATTGGCTACACCTTC.

The V gene is TRBV4-1, the J gene TRBJ2-3; 10 bases map to TRBD2. The CDR3 has 17 amino acids. Losses at the gene ends were 1 base for V and 2 bases for J; bases not matched to a gene: 6. Germline V lookup: CDR1 MGHRA, CDR2 YSYEKL. The CDR3 DNA reads as TGCGCCAGCAGCCAAGGGGTAGCGGGGGGACTCACAGATACGCAGTATTTT. Translating it yields CASSQGVAGGLTDTQYF.

This chain uses TRBV5-8 with TRBJ1-5; no definite D call. CDR3 length: 14 amino acids. Germline values: CDR1 SGHTS, CDR2 YDEGEE. The V and J ends lost 0 bases and 2 bases respectively, with 6 bases between them. The CDR3 is CASSLVAGNQPQHF. DNA of the CDR3: TGTGCCAGCAGCTTGGTTGCAGGCAATCAGCCCCAGCATTTT. Using reference TRBV5-8 and TRBJ1-5 for the parts outside the CDR3, the full variable domain is EAGVTQSPTHLIKTRGQQATLRCSPISGHTSVYWYQQALGLGLQFLLWYDEGEERNRGNFPPRFSGRQFPNYSSELNVNALELEDSALYLCASSLVAGNQPQHFGDGTRLSIL.

The J gene is TRBJ1-3, the V gene TRBV28, with D possibly being TRBD1 (6 bases). The CDR3 has 14 residues. V dropped 10 bases and J dropped 0 bases, with 13 bases sitting between them. In germline, CDR1 is MDHEN, CDR2 SYDVKM. The CDR3 is CATGGGPSGNTIYF. The DNA for the CDR3 is TGTGCCACTGGGGGGGGCCCCTCTGGAAACACCATATATTTT.